The present entry profiles one TCR beta chain with its context. There is no known antigen for this receptor. Base qualities are not at hand, and no much larger clone is one base apart. Different DNA sequences within this sample yield the same CDR3. In light of the paper, this sample's time point label describes: baseline before first vaccination. Samples from vaccinated people were obtained from the UK trials COV001 and COV002, which included a single-blind randomized controlled phase 2/3 trial of AZD1222 (ChAdOx1 nCoV-19) in healthy adults. For TCRbeta chain sequencing, PBMC samples were collected from trial participants at day 0 and at day 28 after the second dose. V is pared back by 8 bases and J by 3 bases, with 16 bases lying between the germline termini. The CDR3, cysteine through phenylalanine, is 14 amino acids long. Only the CDR3 DNA stays, 42 bases, in frame from base 1. CDR1 and CDR2, per the germline V gene (reference sequence), are MNHEY and SMNVEV.

The source of the sample is a study of T cell responses to AZD1222 COVID-19 vaccine (dated by TCRdb to the early 2020s). General notes on the study: Because spike-specific TCR depth and breadth did not differ between the two schedules, AZD1222 recipients who got a second dose at roughly 4 weeks were pooled with those who got a second dose at roughly 12 weeks. Enrollment into the trials was organized by age into subgroups of 18-55, 56-69 and 70-plus years, and those subgroups contained roughly 150, 30 and 60 TCR-sequenced participants, respectively. A total of under 250 trial participants underwent TCR sequencing, of whom approximately 200 had received two doses of AZD1222 and around 26 had received two doses of the MenACWY control vaccine. General study outcomes and caveats: Conclusions about previously exposed vaccinees are limited, since just six AZD1222 recipients were seropositive for SARS-CoV-2 at baseline. Participants were mostly white British, with more females than males. The authors suggested clonal diversity may have been underestimated. No day 14 peak-response samples were available, so repertoires were characterized only after the peak T cell response. Spike-specific TCR breadth and depth rose significantly after two AZD1222 doses compared with day 0 and with MenACWY recipients. In the small 56-69-year group, the increase in depth fell short of significance, most likely because of low power. Vaccine-associated CD4 TCRs spanned the whole spike protein, with dominant responses in regions 160-218 and 743-854. Nearly half of unique spike-specific TCRs reportedly recognized epitopes outside regions mutated in the B.1.351 and B.1.1.7 variants.

The CDR3 regions of human TCRbeta chains were subjected to immunosequencing. For the original study's pipeline: Repertoire TCRs were checked for matches against a reference library of SARS-CoV-2-specific TCRs that had been generated using the MIRA antigen-specificity platform. Breadth meant the fraction of unique TCRs that were SARS-CoV-2-associated, whereas depth meant the fraction of total T cells that were SARS-CoV-2-associated. Using the MIRA data, each spike-specific TCR was mapped to the spike region that the TCR reacts to and placed in a CD4 or CD8 class. Log10-transformed breadth and depth values were compared by one-way ANOVA with Sidak's multiple comparisons tests. TCRdb provides this immuneACCESS table in a form limited to in-frame rearrangements. Some clones are lacking; in checked studies, under half of them reflect an unresolved V gene, and why the rest are absent is not known. V and J calls and clone size are given by that table; D and trimming were obtained from the DNA. Here the sample has over 100,000 clones; about nine tenths occur a single time. The ten largest clones capture less than 9% of the sample.

Sequenced here: peripheral blood, sampled on day 0 of AZD1222 vaccination. The clonotype was recovered from an adult in good health. The sequence is built from TRBV27 and TRBJ2-5; no D gene can be assigned with confidence. The CDR3 has the sequence CASRPGGLKETQYF. The sequenced DNA: TGTGCCAGCCGCCCAGGCGGTTTAAAAGAGACCCAGTACTTC.